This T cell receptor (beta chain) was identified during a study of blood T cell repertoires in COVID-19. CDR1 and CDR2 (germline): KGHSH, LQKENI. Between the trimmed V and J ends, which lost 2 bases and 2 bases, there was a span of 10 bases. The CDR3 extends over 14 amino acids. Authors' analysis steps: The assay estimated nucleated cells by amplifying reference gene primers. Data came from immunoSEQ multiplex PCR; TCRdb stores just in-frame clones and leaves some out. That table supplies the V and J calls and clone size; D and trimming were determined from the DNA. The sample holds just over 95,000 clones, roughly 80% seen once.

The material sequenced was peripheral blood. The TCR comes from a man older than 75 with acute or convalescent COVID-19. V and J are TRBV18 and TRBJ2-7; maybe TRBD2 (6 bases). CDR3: CASSPAGTPYEQYF. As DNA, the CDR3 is TGTGCCAGCTCACCAGCGGGAACACCCTACGAGCAGTACTTC.